This T cell receptor (beta chain) was profiled in a study of naive and memory T cell subsets. Germline V CDR1 and CDR2: SGHTA, FQGNSA. CDR3 size: 19 residues. V was shortened by 4 bases and J by 2 bases, with 23 bases between the two germline ends. Amplification of ligated cDNA took four PCR rounds with SP2 and nested alpha and beta constant primers. TCRdb called the 5' RACE reads again in MiXCR, with one record for every CDR3 protein. This repertoire shows some 60,000 distinct CDR3 sequences, about 7.1% found once; its top ten account for 9% to 10%. This clonotype was picked up many times. A UMI-containing oligonucleotide was joined by 3' ligation to the TCR cDNA template. RNA was extracted from 2.5 ml of whole blood of healthy adults. Reverse transcription used DNase-treated unsorted total RNA, aiming for roughly 1 to 1000 ng.

The receptor was derived from a female donor in good health. The chain carries TRBV7-2 and TRBJ2-2, with D possibly TRBD1 on 6 matching bases. CDR3 region: CASSYGLGVGGSNTGELFF. In nucleotides, the CDR3 is TGTGCCAGCAGCTACGGACTGGGCGTTGGGGGCTCAAACACCGGGGAGCTGTTTTTT.